This T cell receptor beta chain derives from a study of blood T cell repertoires in COVID-19. Looking at the study overall: In each case, the material was cDNA or gDNA derived from T cells, B-cell-depleted T cells, or PBMCs.

Clones were sequenced by immunoSEQ multiplex PCR, and TCRdb holds only the in-frame ones, with some missing. The data hold around 42,000 clones, with about four fifths observed a single time. CDR1 is KGHDR, CDR2 SFDVKD, per germline. The CDR3 covers 16 residues. Between the trimmed V and J ends, which lost 5 bases and 2 bases, there was a span of 15 bases. The receptor was isolated from a man older than 75 with active or convalescent COVID-19. The genes are TRBV24-1 and TRBJ2-1, with TRBD1 as a possible D gene (5 bases). The sequenced material came from peripheral blood. CDR3 residues: CATSAAGNGAYNEQFF. The DNA for the CDR3 is TGTGCCACCAGTGCCGCAGGGAACGGTGCCTACAATGAGCAGTTCTTC.